This TCR beta chain emerged from a study of early T cells in non-severe SARS-CoV-2 infection. This CDR3 is 12 amino acids long. Germline V gene sequence: CDR1 DFQATT, CDR2 SNEGSKA (reference sequence). V lost 2 bases to trimming and J lost 4 bases; unmatched junction nucleotides: 1. This clonotype was seen ten or more times. As part of library construction, unique molecular identifiers were attached to individual cDNA molecules. TCRdb analysed the 5' RACE reads with MiXCR anew, one entry per CDR3 protein. The top ten hold 4.9% of the sample, which has approximately 64,000 distinct CDR3 sequences, around 4.6% seen once.

Material for sequencing was whole blood. The receptor was isolated from an adult who was a healthcare worker with PCR-confirmed SARS-CoV-2 infection or an uninfected control (not recorded which). V and J are TRBV20-1 and TRBJ2-7; 8 nucleotides agree with TRBD2. In nucleotides, the CDR3 is TGCAGTGCTAGAAGCGGGAGTTACGAGCAGTACTTC. It encodes CSARSGSYEQYF.